This T cell receptor beta chain stems from a study of beta chain features in type 1 diabetes. Study results and caveats: Naive, central memory and regulatory TCRB repertoires appeared more similar among patients than healthy donors.

Sequenced material consisted of expressed TCRB transcripts (all of the isolated RNA was reverse transcribed). The table came from immunoSEQ multiplex PCR; TCRdb's copy has only in-frame clones and leaves some out. The table records more than 30,000 clones, 55% to 70% of them present only once. The germline V gene has CDR1 SGHDT and CDR2 YYEEEE. V was cut by 4 bases and J by 0 bases, with 20 bases left in between. The CDR3 length is 17 residues. A word on this clone: Its antigen is currently unknown.

The material sequenced was Tregs from blood. This TCR was recovered from a woman in her 30s in good health. The chain employs TRBV5-6 and TRBJ2-7; tentatively, D is TRBD1 (7 bases). The CDR3 DNA reads as TGTGCCAGCAGCCGGAGCTTGTGGAGGGGGCCCTCCTACGAGCAGTACTTC. Translated: CASSRSLWRGPSYEQYF.